A single sample is the source of the 5 T cell receptor beta chains below, sequenced in a study of cytomegalovirus exposure and HLA in healthy donors. PCR used 60 Vbeta primers and 13 Jbeta primers. Sequencing was performed with immunoSEQ multiplex PCR; in TCRdb, only in-frame clones are kept and a portion is missing. This table holds 90,000 to 140,000 clones, approximately 70% found once. Source material: PBMCs. The receptor source for this set is a man in his thirties or forties in good health and CMV-seronegative.

The rearrangement joins TRBV27 to TRBJ2-7; 9 bases line up with TRBD1. The germline V gene encodes CDR1 MNHEY and CDR2 SMNVEV (reference sequence). The junction had 1 base not matched to a gene; V was cut back by 4 bases and J by 0 bases. The CDR3 is 14 amino acids. The CDR3 protein is CASSWTGDSYEQYF. CDR3 bases: TGTGCCAGCAGTTGGACAGGGGACTCCTACGAGCAGTACTTC.

The rearrangement uses TRBV4-2 and TRBJ1-1, with 11 bases identical to TRBD1. V dropped 4 bases and J dropped 2; count of bases not matched to a gene: 6. The CDR3 sequence is 16 residues long. CDR1 is LGHNA and CDR2 is YNFKEQ in the germline V gene. The DNA for the CDR3 is TGTGCCAGCAGCCCATTGGGGACAGGGGGAAACACTGAAGCTTTCTTT. This gives the protein CASSPLGTGGNTEAFF.

The rearrangement links TRBV11-2 to TRBJ1-1; 12 bases map to TRBD1. The germline CDR1 and CDR2 sequences are SGHAT and FQNNGV. The CDR3 has 17 residues. Trimming cost V 3 bases and J 4 bases; bases outside gene matches: 9. CDR3 amino acids: CASSFGTGGGKVTEAFF. The CDR3 DNA is TGTGCCAGCAGCTTTGGGACAGGGGGCGGGAAGGTCACTGAAGCTTTCTTT.

This clone was recorded a few times. The chain links TRBV27 to TRBJ2-3, with D maybe TRBD1 (6 bases). V shed 1 base and J shed 1 base, with 18 bases lying between them. Germline CDR1 and CDR2: MNHEY and SMNVEV (reference sequence). The CDR3 has 18 amino acids. This chain's CDR3 is CASSLYRAPRPGTDTQYF. The CDR3 coding sequence is TGTGCCAGCAGTTTATACAGGGCCCCCCGGCCCGGCACAGATACGCAGTATTTT.

This chain connects TRBV5-6 to TRBJ2-6; 10 nucleotides agree with TRBD2. J was trimmed by 0 bases and V by 2 bases; bases with no gene match: 5. In germline, CDR1 is SGHDT, CDR2 YYEEEE. The CDR3 consists of 18 residues. CDR3 sequence: CASSFRSGRASGANVLTF. The CDR3, as DNA: TGTGCCAGCAGCTTTCGAAGCGGGAGGGCCTCTGGGGCCAACGTCCTGACTTTC.